This T cell receptor (beta chain) was profiled in a study of identical twins. The study, taken as a whole, reports: Where beta out-of-frame sequences were concerned, excess twin sharing was weaker.

TCRdb re-called the 5' RACE reads through MiXCR, storing one row per CDR3 protein. The repertoire consists of some 100,000 distinct CDR3 sequences, with under 6.5% occurring once and the leading ten covering about 12%. This clonotype has ten or more counts. Its specificity is unknown. Sequencing was carried out using memory T cells sorted from blood. This sequence originates from a woman aged 45-59 years in good health.

CDR3 loop: CASSLGGWRGLQAFF. For the CDR3, the DNA is TGTGCCAGCAGCTTAGGGGGATGGCGGGGGTTGCAAGCTTTCTTT. The rearrangement uses TRBV7-9 and TRBJ1-1; possible D gene TRBD1, 5 bases. Germline V gives CDR1 SEHNR, CDR2 FQNEAQ (reference sequence). The CDR3 extends over 15 amino acids. Trimming pared 1 base from V and 9 bases from J, leaving 18 bases between. Complete variable domain (other parts from reference TRBV7-9 and TRBJ1-1): DTGVSQNPRHKITKRGQNVTFRCDPISEHNRLYWYRQTLGQGPEFLTYFQNEAQLEKSRLLSDRFSAERPKGSFSTLEIQRTEQGDSAMYLCASSLGGWRGLQAFFGQGTRLTVV.